These 27 T cell receptor beta chains were sequenced from one sample in a study of OX40 agonist ivuxolimab in advanced cancers. TCRdb's table, derived via immunoSEQ multiplex PCR, lists solely in-frame clones and lacks some. The top ten clones hold under 0.55% of a sample with around 70,000 clones, over 75% of them seen once. The specimen comprised CD4+ or CD8+ T cells sorted from blood, sampled in a trial of the OX40 agonist ivuxolimab. These receptors came from an adult with an advanced solid tumor such as melanoma, head and neck, liver or kidney cancer.

The rearrangement uses TRBV18 and TRBJ2-5; TRBD2 aligns across 15 bases. This CDR3 has 18 amino acids. The germline gives CDR1 KGHSH, CDR2 LQKENI. Germline trimming cut 4 bases from V and 6 bases from J; bases unmatched to any gene: 12. CDR3 loop: CASSLPGLAGGGSKTQYF. As DNA, the CDR3 is TGTGCCAGCTCACTACCGGGACTAGCGGGAGGTGGTTCGAAGACCCAGTACTTC.

The J gene is TRBJ2-3, the V gene TRBV5-1, with D uncertain. V shed 2 bases and J shed 1 base, with 8 bases lying between them. CDR3 length: 14 residues. CDR1 is SGHRS, CDR2 YFSETQ, per germline. The CDR3 region has the DNA TGCGCCAGCAGCTTATTAGAGGGCACAGATACGCAGTATTTT. As protein: CASSLLEGTDTQYF.

The chain carries TRBV30 and TRBJ2-2, with 8 nucleotides matching TRBD1. Germline CDR1 GTSNPN, CDR2 SVGIG (reference sequence). The CDR3 length is 15 residues. Trimming removed 3 bases from V and 1 base from J; junction bases left unmatched: 4. This chain's CDR3 is CAWRATGVNTGELFF. The CDR3 region has the DNA TGTGCCTGGAGGGCGACAGGGGTGAACACCGGGGAGCTGTTTTTT. The variable domain in full, with the rest retrieved from reference TRBV30 and TRBJ2-2, is SQTIHQWPATLVQPVGSPLSLECTVEGTSNPNLYWYRQAAGRGLQLLFYSVGIGQISSEVPQNLSASRPQDRQFILSSKKLLLSDSGFYLCAWRATGVNTGELFFGEGSRLTVL.

The chain carries TRBV6-6 and TRBJ1-2; D is undetermined. Germline V lookup: CDR1 MNHNY, CDR2 SVGAGI (reference sequence). CDR3 length: 15 residues. The ends were cut back, 6 bases at V and 6 bases at J, with 20 bases in the middle. The CDR3 nucleotides are TGTGCCAGCAGGCCCCCGGGATCGGAAGTTGATGGCTACACCTTC. As protein: CASRPPGSEVDGYTF.

This clone showed up just a few times. This chain uses TRBV18 with TRBJ2-7; D remains unclear. The V gene lost 5 bases and the J gene lost 0 bases, with 8 bases spanning the gap. This CDR3 is 13 amino acids long. Germline assignment: CDR1 KGHSH and CDR2 LQKENI. CDR3 sequence (DNA): TGTGCCAGCTCAGCTGACACCTCCTACGAGCAGTACTTC. Protein: CASSADTSYEQYF. The full variable domain, rest sourced from reference TRBV18 and TRBJ2-7, is NAGVMQNPRHLVRRRGQEARLRCSPMKGHSHVYWYRQLPEEGLKFMVYLQKENIIDESGMPKERFSAEFPKEGPSILRIQQVVRGDSAAYFCASSADTSYEQYFGPGTRLTVT.

This chain joins TRBV9 and TRBJ2-2; possible D gene TRBD2, 6 bases. In germline, CDR1 is SGDLS, CDR2 YYNGEE. Deletions cut 4 bases from V and 10 bases from J, with 17 bases between. This CDR3 spans 14 amino acids. The CDR3 loop reads CASSPREFSVELFF. The DNA for the CDR3 is TGTGCCAGCAGCCCCCGGGAGTTTTCTGTGGAGCTGTTTTTT.

V gene TRBV5-1 combines with J gene TRBJ1-6, with a weak D call TRBD1 (6 bases). Germline CDR1 reads SGHRS; CDR2 reads YFSETQ. V was shortened by 4 bases and J by 7 bases, with 15 bases between the two germline ends. This CDR3 spans 15 amino acids. CDR3 nucleotides: TGCGCCAGCAGCGATACGGACAGACGGAATTCACCCCTCCACTTT. Translated: CASSDTDRRNSPLHF.

The rearrangement links TRBV19 to TRBJ1-5; D unresolved. Germline CDR1 and CDR2: LNHDA and SQIVND (reference sequence). CDR3 length: 17 amino acids. V was clipped by 2 bases and J by 2 bases, with 16 bases between them. CDR3 in amino acids: CASSIRPSGVGNQPQHF. DNA for the CDR3: TGTGCCAGTAGTATACGCCCATCGGGTGTGGGCAATCAGCCCCAGCATTTT.

V and J are TRBV13 and TRBJ1-2; D uncertain. This CDR3 region has 15 residues. V was trimmed by 5 bases and J by 4 bases, leaving 17 bases between them. CDR1 is PRHDT and CDR2 is FYEKMQ in the germline V gene (reference sequence). CDR3 in DNA: TGTGCCAGCAGCACCCGGGCCTTCGGGAGCTATGGCTACACCTTC. As protein: CASSTRAFGSYGYTF.

The CDR3 DNA reads as TGTGCCAGCAGTGAACGGTGGACAGGAGATGGCTACACCTTC. It codes for CASSERWTGDGYTF. This chain connects TRBV6-1 to TRBJ1-2, with 7 bases lining up with TRBD1. The CDR3 has 14 residues. The germline gives CDR1 MNHNS, CDR2 SASEGT. J gave up 6 bases and V 2 bases, and 6 bases lay outside the gene matches.

The chain recombines TRBV5-6 with TRBJ1-1; D is unclear. Germline V lookup: CDR1 SGHDT, CDR2 YYEEEE. V lost 2 bases and J lost 2, with 7 bases in between. This CDR3 is 13 amino acids long. The CDR3 here is CASSFRLNTEAFF. The CDR3 bases are TGTGCCAGCAGCTTCCGTCTCAACACTGAAGCTTTCTTT.

The chain recombines TRBV5-5 with TRBJ1-5, with D possibly being TRBD1 (5 bases). The CDR3 runs to 14 residues. V dropped 4 bases and J dropped 3 bases, with 11 bases sitting between them. Germline V gene sequence: CDR1 SGHKS, CDR2 YYEKEE (reference sequence). The CDR3 loop reads CASSAGTINQPQHF. The CDR3 coding sequence is TGTGCCAGCAGCGCCGGGACTATCAATCAGCCCCAGCATTTT.

This chain uses TRBV11-2 with TRBJ2-4; 9 bases map to TRBD1. The V segment lost 6 bases and the J segment 2 bases; nucleotides outside the gene matches: 8. Germline V CDR1 and CDR2: SGHAT, FQNNGV. This CDR3 comprises 16 residues. The DNA for the CDR3 is TGTGCCAGCAGTACACAGGGGGCTCTTACCAAAAACATTCAGTACTTC. Its translation is CASSTQGALTKNIQYF.

V and J are TRBV28 and TRBJ1-1, with 9 nucleotides matching TRBD1. Per the germline V gene, CDR1 is MDHEN and CDR2 is SYDVKM. The V and J ends lost 6 bases and 5 bases, in that order; junction bases with no gene match: 10. CDR3 length: 15 residues. CDR3 bases: TGTGCCAGCAGCGCGGTACAGGGGGCGCATACTGAAGCTTTCTTT. This sequence encodes CASSAVQGAHTEAFF.

The chain has TRBV5-1 and TRBJ2-2; 7 positions agree with TRBD1. The CDR3 totals 16 residues. Trimming removed 5 bases from V and 5 bases from J; junction bases left unmatched: 12. Per germline, CDR1 SGHRS and CDR2 YFSETQ. Written as DNA, the CDR3 is TGCGCCAGCAGTTCGGGACAGACGATAGGGACCGGGGAGCTGTTTTTT. Protein: CASSSGQTIGTGELFF.

This sequence joins TRBV7-9 and TRBJ2-3; TRBD2 might be the D (6 bases). The CDR3 runs 14 residues. Germline CDR1 is SEHNR and CDR2 is FQNEAQ (reference sequence). V lost 7 bases and J 4 bases, leaving 15 bases between the germline ends. Here the CDR3 reads CASNLGSGADTQYF. As DNA, the CDR3 is TGTGCCAGCAACCTCGGGAGTGGGGCAGATACGCAGTATTTT.

This clone was detected only once. This sequence joins TRBV7-3 and TRBJ2-2; 14 positions match TRBD2. The junction had 6 bases not matched to a gene; V was cut back by 5 bases and J by 7 bases. The CDR3 is 16 residues long. Germline CDR1 and CDR2: SGHTA and FQGTGA. CDR3 protein: CASSPGLAGVDGELFF. The CDR3 DNA follows: TGTGCCAGCAGCCCGGGACTAGCGGGAGTGGACGGGGAGCTGTTTTTT.

The J gene is TRBJ1-1, the V gene TRBV5-4; D call uncertain. The CDR3 is 13 residues long. The V end was cut by 3 bases, the J end by 4 bases, with 10 bases between. Germline-derived CDR1 and CDR2 are SGHNT and YYREEE (reference sequence). The CDR3 DNA is TGTGCCAGCAGCTATGAACGGGGCACTGAAGCTTTCTTT. Translation: CASSYERGTEAFF.

V is TRBV9 and J is TRBJ1-3; D gene unclear. This CDR3 comprises 13 residues. Germline loops: CDR1 SGDLS, CDR2 YYNGEE. V was cut by 1 base and J by 8 bases, with 10 bases left in between. The CDR3 nucleotides read TGTGCCAGCAGCGTATCGTTTAGAGACACCATATATTTT. It yields the protein CASSVSFRDTIYF.

Here the CDR3 DNA reads TGCGCCAGCAGCTTGGAGGGCGGTAATTCACCCCTCCACTTT. Its protein product is CASSLEGGNSPLHF. The genes are TRBV5-1 and TRBJ1-6; D unclear. This CDR3 is 14 amino acids long. V was shortened by 0 bases and J by 6 bases, with 7 bases between the two germline ends. Looked up from germline, CDR1 is SGHRS and CDR2 is YFSETQ.

The chain carries TRBV28 and TRBJ1-2; TRBD1 might be the D (6 bases). The CDR3 contains 15 residues. V was clipped by 4 bases and J by 6 bases, with 18 bases between them. The germline CDR1 and CDR2 sequences are MDHEN and SYDVKM. This CDR3 is CASSSPGGGENGYTF. CDR3 nucleotide sequence: TGTGCCAGCAGTTCCCCAGGCGGGGGCGAAAATGGCTACACCTTC.

CDR3 DNA sequence: TGCAGCGTTGGGGGGTCGAGCTTGAACACTGAAGCTTTCTTT. Its protein is CSVGGSSLNTEAFF. The chain couples TRBV29-1 to TRBJ1-1, with D possibly being TRBD1 (5 bases). Per germline, CDR1 SQVTM and CDR2 ANQGSEA. CDR3 size: 14 residues. V was cut by 4 bases and J by 0 bases, with 12 bases left in between.

The V and J genes are TRBV6-1 and TRBJ2-7; 8 bases agree with TRBD1. The V gene end was trimmed by 2 bases and the J gene end by 4 bases; junction bases not matched to a gene: 4. Germline lookup yields CDR1 MNHNS and CDR2 SASEGT. The CDR3 is 14 amino acids. The CDR3 is CASSERGQVYEQYF. The DNA of the CDR3 is TGTGCCAGCAGTGAACGGGGACAGGTATACGAGCAGTACTTC.

Details on this clone: Other DNA sequences in the same sample also yield this CDR3. V is TRBV9 and J is TRBJ1-2; possible D gene TRBD1, 5 bases. V lost 3 bases and J 2 bases, leaving 14 bases between the germline ends. Germline CDR1 reads SGDLS; CDR2 reads YYNGEE. This CDR3 spans 15 amino acids. CDR3 protein: CASSEGGGGNYGYTF. CDR3 DNA: TGTGCCAGCAGCGAGGGAGGTGGGGGGAACTATGGCTACACCTTC.

The V and J genes are TRBV19 and TRBJ2-7; 9 bases agree with TRBD1. CDR1 LNHDA and CDR2 SQIVND come from the germline V gene (reference sequence). This CDR3 region has 16 residues. V lost 6 bases, J lost 5 bases, and 14 bases stayed unmatched. CDR3 sequence reads: CASSSDTGQGINEQYF. CDR3 in DNA: TGTGCCAGTAGCTCCGACACGGGACAGGGTATCAACGAGCAGTACTTC.

This clone was picked up a small number of times. An end of the junction differs from the germline gene, which may be a read error. The chain couples TRBV30 to TRBJ1-6, with TRBD1 matching over 8 bases. This CDR3 spans 13 amino acids. Per germline, CDR1 GTSNPN and CDR2 SVGIG (reference sequence). CDR3 nucleotide sequence: TGTGCCTGGAGCCCCGGGGGTCAGGGGGCTATAACCTTT. Amino acids: CAWSPGGQGAITF.

This chain connects TRBV23-1 to TRBJ1-5, with a tentative D call TRBD1 (5 bases). TRBV23-1 is reported as an ORF; its role is uncertain. Trimming left V 2 bases short and J 6 bases short, with 14 bases between. This CDR3 has 15 residues. This CDR3 is CASSQAGQGGQPQHF. CDR3 nucleotides: TGCGCCAGCAGTCAAGCGGGGCAGGGTGGTCAGCCCCAGCATTTT.